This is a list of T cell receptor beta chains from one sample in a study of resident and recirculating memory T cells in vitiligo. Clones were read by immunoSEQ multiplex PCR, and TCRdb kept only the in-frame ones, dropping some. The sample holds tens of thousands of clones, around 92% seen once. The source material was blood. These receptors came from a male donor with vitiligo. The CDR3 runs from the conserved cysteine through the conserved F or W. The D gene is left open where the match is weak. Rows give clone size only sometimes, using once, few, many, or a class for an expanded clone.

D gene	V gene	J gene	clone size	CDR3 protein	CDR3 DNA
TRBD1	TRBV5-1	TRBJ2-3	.	CATMTGTSSTDTQYF	TGCGCCACCATGACAGGGACAAGCAGCACAGATACGCAGTATTTT
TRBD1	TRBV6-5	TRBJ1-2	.	CASSYDRAPYGYTF	TGTGCCAGCAGTTACGACAGGGCTCCCTATGGCTACACCTTC
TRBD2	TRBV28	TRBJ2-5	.	CASSTAGVAGETQYF	TGTGCCAGCAGTACCGCGGGAGTAGCCGGAGAGACCCAGTACTTC
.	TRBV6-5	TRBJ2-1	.	CASSQGSNEQFF	TGTGCCAGCAGTCAGGGTAGCAATGAGCAGTTCTTC
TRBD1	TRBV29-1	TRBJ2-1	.	CSVEKVGAGTGAFYNEQFF	TGCAGCGTTGAAAAGGTGGGGGCCGGGACAGGAGCCTTCTACAATGAGCAGTTCTTC
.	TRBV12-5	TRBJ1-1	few	CASGLQANTEAFF	TGTGCTAGTGGTTTGCAGGCAAACACTGAAGCTTTCTTT
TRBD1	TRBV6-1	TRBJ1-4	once	CASSRGGTGAEKLFF	TGTGCCAGCAGTCGAGGGGGGACAGGGGCTGAAAAACTGTTTTTT
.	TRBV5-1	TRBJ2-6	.	CASSLESSGANVLTF	TGCGCCAGCAGCTTGGAGAGCTCTGGGGCCAACGTCCTGACTTTC
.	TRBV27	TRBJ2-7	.	CASRRSSYEQYF	TGTGCCAGCAGGCGTAGTTCCTACGAGCAGTACTTC
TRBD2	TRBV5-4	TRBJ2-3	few	CASRQGLAGGNTDTQYF	TGTGCCAGCAGACAGGGACTAGCGGGAGGGAACACAGATACGCAGTATTTT
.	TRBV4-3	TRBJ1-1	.	CASSQEVSGGLGAFF	TGCGCCAGCAGCCAAGAGGTTTCGGGGGGCCTGGGGGCTTTCTTT
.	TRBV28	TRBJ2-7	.	CASSQRGYRYF	TGTGCCAGCAGTCAAAGGGGGTATCGGTACTTC
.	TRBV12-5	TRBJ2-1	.	CASGLVQGPTSYNEQFF	TGTGCTAGTGGTTTGGTCCAGGGCCCTACCTCCTACAATGAGCAGTTCTTC
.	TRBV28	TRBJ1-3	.	CASSIGAGNGGTIYF	TGTGCCAGCAGTATTGGGGCAGGCAACGGTGGCACCATATATTTT
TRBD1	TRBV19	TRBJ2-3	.	CATSDRGGTDTQYF	TGTGCCACCTCAGACAGGGGAGGAACAGATACGCAGTATTTT
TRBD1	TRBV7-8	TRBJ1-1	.	CASTQGENTEAFF	TGTGCCAGCACCCAGGGGGAGAACACTGAAGCTTTCTTT
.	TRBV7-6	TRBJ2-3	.	CASSFRSMSGSSTDTQYF	TGTGCCAGCAGCTTCAGGTCCATGTCGGGATCTAGCACAGATACGCAGTATTTT
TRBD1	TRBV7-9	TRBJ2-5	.	CASSPRGTGGEETQYF	TGTGCCAGCAGCCCGCGCGGGACAGGGGGCGAAGAGACCCAGTACTTC
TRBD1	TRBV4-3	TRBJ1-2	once	CASSQGGQGPYGYTF	TGCGCCAGCAGCCAAGGCGGACAGGGTCCTTATGGCTACACCTTC
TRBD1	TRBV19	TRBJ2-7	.	CASSSPGGPFEQYF	TGTGCCAGTAGTTCTCCAGGGGGTCCCTTCGAGCAGTACTTC
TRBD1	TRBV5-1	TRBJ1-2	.	CASTDRGSYGYTF	TGCGCCAGTACCGACAGGGGATCTTATGGCTACACCTTC
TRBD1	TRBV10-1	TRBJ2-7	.	CASSPRGQNDEQYF	TGCGCCAGCAGCCCACGGGGACAGAATGATGAGCAGTACTTC
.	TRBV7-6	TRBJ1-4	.	CASSLPSPDSQREKLFF	TGTGCCAGCAGCTTACCCTCTCCTGATAGCCAGCGTGAAAAACTGTTTTTT
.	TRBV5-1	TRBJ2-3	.	CASRPDSPDTQYF	TGCGCCAGCAGACCAGATTCTCCAGATACGCAGTATTTT
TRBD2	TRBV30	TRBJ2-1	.	CAWTRLADYNEQFF	TGTGCCTGGACCAGACTAGCGGACTACAATGAGCAGTTCTTC
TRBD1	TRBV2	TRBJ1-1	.	CASERTGGTEAFF	TGTGCCAGCGAACGGACAGGGGGCACTGAAGCTTTCTTT
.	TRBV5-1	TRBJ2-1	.	CASSFQGSHNEQFF	TGCGCCAGCAGCTTTCAGGGGTCCCACAATGAGCAGTTCTTC
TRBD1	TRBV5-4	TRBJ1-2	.	CASSLPGQGNYGYTF	TGTGCCAGCAGCCTACCGGGACAGGGCAACTATGGCTACACCTTC
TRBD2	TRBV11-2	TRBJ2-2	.	CASSHWGLAGGPGELFF	TGTGCCAGCAGCCACTGGGGTCTAGCGGGAGGTCCCGGGGAGCTGTTTTTT
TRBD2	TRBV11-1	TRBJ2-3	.	CASSRNLAGGPSDTQYF	TGTGCCAGCAGCCGCAATCTAGCGGGAGGGCCATCAGATACGCAGTATTTT
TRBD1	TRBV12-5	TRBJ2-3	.	CASARDRADTDTQYF	TGTGCTAGTGCCCGCGACAGGGCGGACACAGATACGCAGTATTTT
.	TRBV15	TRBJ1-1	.	CATSRAGRGTEAFF	TGTGCCACCAGCAGAGCGGGTAGGGGCACTGAAGCTTTCTTT
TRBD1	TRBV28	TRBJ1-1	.	CASSSTGDNTEAFF	TGTGCCAGCAGCTCGACAGGGGATAACACTGAAGCTTTCTTT
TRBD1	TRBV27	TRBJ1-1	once	CASSSDRGLGNTEAFF	TGTGCCAGCAGTTCGGACAGGGGATTGGGAAACACTGAAGCTTTCTTT
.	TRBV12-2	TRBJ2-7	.	CASRLRPGRDRGSSSYEQYF	TGTGCAAGTCGCTTAAGACCTGGCCGGGACAGGGGAAGTTCCTCCTACGAGCAGTACTTC
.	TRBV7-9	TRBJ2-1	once	CASSPVGSEHEQFF	TGTGCCAGCAGCCCCGTCGGGAGTGAGCATGAGCAGTTCTTC
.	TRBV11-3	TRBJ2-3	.	CASSLITRDTQYF	TGTGCCAGCAGCTTAATTACTAGAGATACGCAGTATTTT
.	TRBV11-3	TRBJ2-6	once	CASSLRGSGANVLTF	TGTGCCAGCAGCTTGAGGGGGTCTGGGGCCAACGTCCTGACTTTC
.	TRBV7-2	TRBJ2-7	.	CASSLGGTNSYEQYF	TGTGCCAGCAGCTTGGGGGGGACAAACTCCTACGAGCAGTACTTC
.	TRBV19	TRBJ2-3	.	CAVRRAGDTQYF	TGTGCAGTACGAAGGGCGGGAGATACGCAGTATTTT
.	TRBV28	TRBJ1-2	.	CASSLPLRGIWGYTF	TGTGCCAGCAGTTTGCCCCTCCGAGGGATCTGGGGCTACACCTTC
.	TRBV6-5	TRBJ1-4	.	CASSYGGGNEKLFF	TGTGCCAGCAGTTACGGAGGAGGAAATGAAAAACTGTTTTTT
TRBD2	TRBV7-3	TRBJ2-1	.	CASSPGTSDPNEQFF	TGTGCCAGCAGCCCCGGGACTAGCGACCCCAATGAGCAGTTCTTC
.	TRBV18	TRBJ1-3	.	CASSLGEGSGNTIYF	TGTGCCAGCTCACTCGGAGAGGGCTCTGGAAACACCATATATTTT
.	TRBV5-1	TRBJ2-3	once	CASSLQAGTDTQYF	TGCGCCAGCAGCTTACAGGCGGGGACAGATACGCAGTATTTT
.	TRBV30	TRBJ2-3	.	CAWTGGTDTQYF	TGTGCCTGGACGGGAGGCACAGATACGCAGTATTTT
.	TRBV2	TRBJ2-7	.	CASSEGPNWEQYF	TGTGCCAGCAGTGAAGGTCCCAACTGGGAGCAGTACTTC
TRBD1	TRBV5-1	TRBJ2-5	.	CASSLGQVHETQYF	TGCGCCAGCAGCCTCGGACAGGTACATGAGACCCAGTACTTC
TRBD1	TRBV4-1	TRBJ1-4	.	CASSQDLSGTGGEKLFF	TGCGCCAGCAGCCAAGATCTGAGCGGGACAGGGGGTGAAAAACTGTTTTTT
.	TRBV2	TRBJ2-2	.	CASSFLAGGGNTGELFF	TGTGCCAGCAGTTTCCTAGCCGGCGGTGGGAACACCGGGGAGCTGTTTTTT
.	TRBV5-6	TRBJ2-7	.	CASSWGDSIYEQYF	TGTGCCAGCAGCTGGGGGGATTCCATTTACGAGCAGTACTTC
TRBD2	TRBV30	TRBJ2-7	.	CAWNRVAGGQRYEQYF	TGTGCCTGGAATAGGGTAGCGGGAGGGCAGAGGTACGAGCAGTACTTC
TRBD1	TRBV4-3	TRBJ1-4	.	CASSHSGGDLGKLFF	TGCGCCAGCAGCCACTCAGGGGGCGATTTAGGAAAACTGTTTTTT
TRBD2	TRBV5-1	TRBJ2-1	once	CASSRTSASSYNEQFF	TGCGCCAGCAGCCGGACTAGCGCTAGCTCCTACAATGAGCAGTTCTTC